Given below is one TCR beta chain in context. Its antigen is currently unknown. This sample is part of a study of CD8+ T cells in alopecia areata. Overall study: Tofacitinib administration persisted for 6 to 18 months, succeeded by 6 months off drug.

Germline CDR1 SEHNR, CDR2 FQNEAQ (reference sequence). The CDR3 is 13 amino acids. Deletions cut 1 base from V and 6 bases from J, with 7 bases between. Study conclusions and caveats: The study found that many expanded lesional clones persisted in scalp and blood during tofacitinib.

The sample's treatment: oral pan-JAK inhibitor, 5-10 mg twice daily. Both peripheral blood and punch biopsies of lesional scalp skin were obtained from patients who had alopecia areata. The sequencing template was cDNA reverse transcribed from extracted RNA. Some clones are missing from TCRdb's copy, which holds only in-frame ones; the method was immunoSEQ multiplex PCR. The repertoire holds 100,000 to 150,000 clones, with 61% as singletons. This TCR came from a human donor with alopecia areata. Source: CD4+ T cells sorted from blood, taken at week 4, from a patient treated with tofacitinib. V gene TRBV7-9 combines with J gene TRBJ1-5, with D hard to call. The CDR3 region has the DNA TGTGCCAGCAGCTTAGAGGGTGGTCAGCCCCAGCATTTT. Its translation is CASSLEGGQPQHF. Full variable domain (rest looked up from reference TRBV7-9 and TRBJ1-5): DTGVSQNPRHKITKRGQNVTFRCDPISEHNRLYWYRQTLGQGPEFLTYFQNEAQLEKSRLLSDRFSAERPKGSFSTLEIQRTEQGDSAMYLCASSLEGGQPQHFGDGTRLSIL.